This TCR beta chain originates from a study of immune characterization of retroperitoneal liposarcoma (dated by TCRdb to about 2019). Receptors were amplified or captured by PCR. The reads were generated on a NextSeq 500. The public reads were reanalyzed by TCRdb: fastp trimming at Q25, MiXCR alignment, in-frame beta chains only. Every entry covers one CDR3 protein and lists the most common genes and DNA from its rows. Within this sample are about 9,200 distinct CDR3 sequences, with 25% to 30% of them counted one time only. The ten largest clones take up roughly 9.5% of the sample. This clonotype was detected a few times. Its antigen is still unknown. No base quality values were provided; no much bigger clone lies one nucleotide off. Input material: tumor tissue. The sequence derives from a female donor with retroperitoneal liposarcoma.

In nucleotide form, the sequence is TGTGCCAGCAGTTTAGTGCCCCAGCCCCAGCATTTT. Protein translation: CASSLVPQPQHF. This chain joins TRBV12-3 or TRBV12-4 to TRBJ1-5; no D gene can be assigned with confidence. V is shortened by 1 base, J by 7 bases, and the region joining them spans 5 bases. From its cysteine to its phenylalanine, the CDR3 spans 12 amino acids. Only the CDR3 region is kept as DNA, spanning 36 bases read in frame from base 1.